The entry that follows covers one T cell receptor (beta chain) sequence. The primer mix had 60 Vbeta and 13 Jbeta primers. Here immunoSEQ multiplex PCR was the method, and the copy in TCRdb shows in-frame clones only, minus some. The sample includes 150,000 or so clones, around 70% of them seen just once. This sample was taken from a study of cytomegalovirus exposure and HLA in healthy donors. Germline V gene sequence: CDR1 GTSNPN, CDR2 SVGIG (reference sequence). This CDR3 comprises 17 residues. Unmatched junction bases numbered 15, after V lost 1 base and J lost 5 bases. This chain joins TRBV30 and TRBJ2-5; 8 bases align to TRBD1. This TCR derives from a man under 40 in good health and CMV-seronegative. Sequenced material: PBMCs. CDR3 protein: CAWSAGQGKSRGETQYF. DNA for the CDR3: TGTGCCTGGAGTGCAGGACAGGGAAAGAGCAGAGGGGAGACCCAGTACTTC.